The sequence of this TCR beta chain was determined in a study of T cell repertoires in cytomegalovirus infection (dated by TCRdb to about 2019). General notes on the study: The HLA type of each donor mattered for the analysis, because public TCR beta signatures pointed to carriage of CMV infection along with the matching HLA type.

The germline V gene encodes CDR1 SGHVT and CDR2 SQSDAQ. The CDR3, cysteine through phenylalanine, is 18 amino acids long. The entry retains the CDR3 DNA only, 54 bases that are in frame from base 1. Summary of the overall study and its limitations: The ex vivo response was dominated by HLA-C-restricted CMV-specific TCR beta clonotypes, and the single most frequent clonotype in two of eight donors was supplied by these HLA-C-restricted clonotypes. In both this cohort and an independent 352-donor cohort, the cumulative frequency of public TCR beta family members distinguished carriers of CMV infection plus the relevant HLA type.

Points on this clonotype: The specificity of this receptor is unknown. A much more abundant neighbour one base away suggests this may be a read error.

The sequencer listed for this sample is Illumina HiSeq 1500. In-frame beta chains were kept once TCRdb had trimmed the public reads at Q25 with fastp and called clones with MiXCR. Entries that share a CDR3 protein sequence are merged under the most common genes and DNA. Within this sample are 600,000 to 800,000 distinct CDR3 sequences, with roughly 24% of them counted one time only. The top ten clonotypes cover less than 10% of the sample. The sequencing sample was made of CD8+ T cells from PBMCs. This sequence originates from a human donor in good health (CMV status not recorded). Some clones in this sample may be carry-over from other donors' samples. This chain is built from TRBV7-4 and TRBJ2-2; no D gene is confidently identified. Here the CDR3 is given as CVSSRSLITVGNTGELFF. The DNA sequence follows: TGTGTCAGCAGCCGCTCCCTCATCACGGTCGGGAACACCGGGGAGCTGTTTTTT.